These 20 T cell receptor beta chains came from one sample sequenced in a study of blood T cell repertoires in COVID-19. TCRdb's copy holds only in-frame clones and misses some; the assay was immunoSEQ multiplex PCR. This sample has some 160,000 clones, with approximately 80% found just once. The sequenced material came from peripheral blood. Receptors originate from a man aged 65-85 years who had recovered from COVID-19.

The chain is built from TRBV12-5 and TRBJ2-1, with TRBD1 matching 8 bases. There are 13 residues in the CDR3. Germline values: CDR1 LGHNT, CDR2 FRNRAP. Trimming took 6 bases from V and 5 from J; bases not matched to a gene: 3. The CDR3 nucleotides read TGTGCTAGTGGGGGGACAGGACACAATGAGCAGTTCTTC. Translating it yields CASGGTGHNEQFF.

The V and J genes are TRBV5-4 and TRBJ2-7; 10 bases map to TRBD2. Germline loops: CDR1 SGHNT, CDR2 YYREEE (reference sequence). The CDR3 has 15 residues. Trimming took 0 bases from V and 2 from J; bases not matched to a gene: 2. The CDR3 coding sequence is TGTGCCAGCAGCTTGGCTAGCGGGAGTGCCTACGAGCAGTACTTC. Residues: CASSLASGSAYEQYF.

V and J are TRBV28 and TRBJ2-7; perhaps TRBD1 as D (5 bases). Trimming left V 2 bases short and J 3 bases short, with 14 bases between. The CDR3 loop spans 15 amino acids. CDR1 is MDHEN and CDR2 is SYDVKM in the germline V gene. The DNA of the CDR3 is TGTGCCAGCAGTTTAAGAACAGGATCAAACTACGAGCAGTACTTC. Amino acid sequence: CASSLRTGSNYEQYF.

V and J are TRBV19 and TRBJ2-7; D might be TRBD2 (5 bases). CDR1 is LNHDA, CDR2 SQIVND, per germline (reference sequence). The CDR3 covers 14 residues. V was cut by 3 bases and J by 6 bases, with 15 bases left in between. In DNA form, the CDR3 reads TGTGCCAGTAGTATGGAGGATATCACCTCCGAGCAGTACTTC. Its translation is CASSMEDITSEQYF.

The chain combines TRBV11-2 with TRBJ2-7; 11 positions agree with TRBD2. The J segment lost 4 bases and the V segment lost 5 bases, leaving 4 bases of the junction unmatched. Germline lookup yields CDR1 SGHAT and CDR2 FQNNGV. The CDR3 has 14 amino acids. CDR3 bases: TGTGCCAGCAGCCAACGACTAGCGGGGTACGAGCAGTACTTC. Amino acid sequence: CASSQRLAGYEQYF. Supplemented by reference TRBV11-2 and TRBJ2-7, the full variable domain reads EAGVAQSPRYKIIEKRQSVAFWCNPISGHATLYWYQQILGQGPKLLIQFQNNGVVDDSQLPKDRFSAERLKGVDSTLKIQPAKLEDSAVYLCASSQRLAGYEQYFGPGTRLTVT.

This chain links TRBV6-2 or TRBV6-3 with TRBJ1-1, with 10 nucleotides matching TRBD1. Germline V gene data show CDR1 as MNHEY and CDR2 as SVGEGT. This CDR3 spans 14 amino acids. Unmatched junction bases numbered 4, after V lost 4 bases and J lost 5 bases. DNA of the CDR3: TGTGCCAGCAGTTTGGGACAGGGGATTACTGAAGCTTTCTTT. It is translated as CASSLGQGITEAFF.

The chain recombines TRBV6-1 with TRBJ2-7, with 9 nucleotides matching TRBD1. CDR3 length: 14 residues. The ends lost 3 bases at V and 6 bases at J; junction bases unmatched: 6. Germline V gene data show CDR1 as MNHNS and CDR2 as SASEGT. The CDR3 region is CASSETGGFGEQYF. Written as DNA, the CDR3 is TGTGCCAGCAGTGAGACAGGGGGTTTTGGCGAGCAGTACTTC.

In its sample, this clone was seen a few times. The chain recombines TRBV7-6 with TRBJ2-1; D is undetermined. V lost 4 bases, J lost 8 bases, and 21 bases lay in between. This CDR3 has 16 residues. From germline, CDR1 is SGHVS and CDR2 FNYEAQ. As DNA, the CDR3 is TGTGCCAGCAGCTCCGTTAAAGTGGGTAGCCGGCATGAGCAGTTCTTC. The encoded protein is CASSSVKVGSRHEQFF.

In nucleotides, the CDR3 is TGTGCCAGCAGGACGGGGGGATCGGCTACTGAAGCTTTCTTT. Translated, it gives CASRTGGSATEAFF. The V and J genes are TRBV7-2 and TRBJ1-1; the D gene is possibly TRBD1 (5 bases). The V gene lost 6 bases and the J gene lost 5 bases, with 16 bases spanning the gap. The germline gives CDR1 SGHTA, CDR2 FQGNSA. This CDR3 is built from 14 residues. The full variable domain, its missing parts supplied by reference TRBV7-2 and TRBJ1-1, is GAGVSQSPSNKVTEKGKDVELRCDPISGHTALYWYRQSLGQGLEFLIYFQGNSAPDKSGLPSDRFSAERTGGSVSTLTIQRTQQEDSAVYLCASRTGGSATEAFFGQGTRLTVV.

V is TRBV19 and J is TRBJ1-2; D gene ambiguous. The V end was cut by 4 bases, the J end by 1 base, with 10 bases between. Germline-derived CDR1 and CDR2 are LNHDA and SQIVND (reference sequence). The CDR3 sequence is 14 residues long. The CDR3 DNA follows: TGTGCCAGTAGTAACCCTGGAGATAACTATGGCTACACCTTC. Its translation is CASSNPGDNYGYTF.

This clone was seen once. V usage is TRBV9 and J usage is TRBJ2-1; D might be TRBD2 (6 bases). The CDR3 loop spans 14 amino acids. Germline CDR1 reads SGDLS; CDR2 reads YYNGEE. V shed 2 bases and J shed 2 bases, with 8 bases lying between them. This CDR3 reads CASSVGGTYNEQFF. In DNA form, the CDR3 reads TGTGCCAGCAGCGTGGGCGGGACCTACAATGAGCAGTTCTTC.

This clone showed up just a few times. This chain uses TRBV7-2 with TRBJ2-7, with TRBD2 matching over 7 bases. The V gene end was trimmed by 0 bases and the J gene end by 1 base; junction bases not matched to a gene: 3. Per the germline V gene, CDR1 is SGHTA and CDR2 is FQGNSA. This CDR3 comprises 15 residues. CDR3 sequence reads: CASSLAGGPSYEQYF. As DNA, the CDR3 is TGTGCCAGCAGCTTAGCGGGAGGGCCTTCCTACGAGCAGTACTTC.

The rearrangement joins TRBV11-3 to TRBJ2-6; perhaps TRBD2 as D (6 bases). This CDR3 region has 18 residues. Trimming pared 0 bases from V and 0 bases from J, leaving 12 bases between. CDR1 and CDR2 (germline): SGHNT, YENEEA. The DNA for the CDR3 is TGTGCCAGCAGCTTAGAAGCAGCGCGGGGCTCTGGGGCCAACGTCCTGACTTTC. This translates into CASSLEAARGSGANVLTF.

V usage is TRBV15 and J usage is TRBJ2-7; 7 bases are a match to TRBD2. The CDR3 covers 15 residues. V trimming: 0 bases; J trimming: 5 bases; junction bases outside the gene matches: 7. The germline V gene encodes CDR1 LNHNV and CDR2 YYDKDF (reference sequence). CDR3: CATSRDRLAGHEQYF. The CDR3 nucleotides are TGTGCCACCAGCAGAGATCGACTAGCCGGCCACGAGCAGTACTTC. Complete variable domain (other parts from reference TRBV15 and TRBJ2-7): DAMVIQNPRYQVTQFGKPVTLSCSQTLNHNVMYWYQQKSSQAPKLLFHYYDKDFNNEADTPDNFQSRRPNTSFCFLDIRSPGLGDTAMYLCATSRDRLAGHEQYFGPGTRLTVT.

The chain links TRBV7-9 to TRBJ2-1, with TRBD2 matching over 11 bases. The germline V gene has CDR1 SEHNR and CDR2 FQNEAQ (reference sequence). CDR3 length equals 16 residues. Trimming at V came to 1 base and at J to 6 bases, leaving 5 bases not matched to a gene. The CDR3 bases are TGTGCCAGCAGCTTAGGGGGTAGCGGGAGGGCCAATGAGCAGTTCTTC. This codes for CASSLGGSGRANEQFF.

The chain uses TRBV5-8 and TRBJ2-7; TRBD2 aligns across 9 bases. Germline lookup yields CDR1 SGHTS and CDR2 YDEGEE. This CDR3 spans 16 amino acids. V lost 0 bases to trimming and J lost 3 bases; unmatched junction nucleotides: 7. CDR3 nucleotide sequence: TGTGCCAGCAGCTTGGGAGTTAGCGGGAGAGGCTACGAGCAGTACTTC. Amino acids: CASSLGVSGRGYEQYF.

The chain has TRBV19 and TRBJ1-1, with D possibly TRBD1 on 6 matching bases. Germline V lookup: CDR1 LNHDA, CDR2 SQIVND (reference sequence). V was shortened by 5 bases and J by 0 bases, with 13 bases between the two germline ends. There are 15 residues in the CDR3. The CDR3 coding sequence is TGTGCCAGTAGTGCCAGGGGCGGCCTGAACACTGAAGCTTTCTTT. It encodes CASSARGGLNTEAFF.

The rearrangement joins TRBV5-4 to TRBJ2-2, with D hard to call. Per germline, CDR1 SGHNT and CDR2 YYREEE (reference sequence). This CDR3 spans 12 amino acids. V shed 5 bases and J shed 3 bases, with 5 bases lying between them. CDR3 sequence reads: CASSRYTGELFF. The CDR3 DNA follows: TGTGCCAGCAGTCGGTACACCGGGGAGCTGTTTTTT.

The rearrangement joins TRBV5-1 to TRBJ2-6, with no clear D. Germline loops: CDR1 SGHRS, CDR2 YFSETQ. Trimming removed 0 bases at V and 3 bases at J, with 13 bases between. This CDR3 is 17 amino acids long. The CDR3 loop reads CASSLGASFLGANVLTF. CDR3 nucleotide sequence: TGCGCCAGCAGCTTGGGCGCTTCCTTCCTTGGGGCCAACGTCCTGACTTTC.

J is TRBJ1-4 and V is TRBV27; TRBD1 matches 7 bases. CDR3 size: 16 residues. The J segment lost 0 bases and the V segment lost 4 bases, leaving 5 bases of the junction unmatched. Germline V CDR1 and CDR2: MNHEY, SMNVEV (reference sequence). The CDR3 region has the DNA TGTGCCAGCAGTTCCCGGGACAGTGCAACTAATGAAAAACTGTTTTTT. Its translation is CASSSRDSATNEKLFF.